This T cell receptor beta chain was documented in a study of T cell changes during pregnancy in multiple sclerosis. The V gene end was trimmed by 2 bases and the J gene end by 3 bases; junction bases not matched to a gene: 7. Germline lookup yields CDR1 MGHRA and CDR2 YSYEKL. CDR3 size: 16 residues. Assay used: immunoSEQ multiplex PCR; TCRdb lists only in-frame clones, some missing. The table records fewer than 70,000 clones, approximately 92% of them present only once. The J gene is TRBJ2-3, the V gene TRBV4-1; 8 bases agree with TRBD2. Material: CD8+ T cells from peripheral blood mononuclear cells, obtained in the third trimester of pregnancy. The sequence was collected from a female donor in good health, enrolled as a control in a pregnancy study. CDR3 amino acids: CASSQRAPGGTDTQYF. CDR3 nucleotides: TGCGCCAGCAGCCAACGGGCTCCGGGGGGGACAGATACGCAGTATTTT.